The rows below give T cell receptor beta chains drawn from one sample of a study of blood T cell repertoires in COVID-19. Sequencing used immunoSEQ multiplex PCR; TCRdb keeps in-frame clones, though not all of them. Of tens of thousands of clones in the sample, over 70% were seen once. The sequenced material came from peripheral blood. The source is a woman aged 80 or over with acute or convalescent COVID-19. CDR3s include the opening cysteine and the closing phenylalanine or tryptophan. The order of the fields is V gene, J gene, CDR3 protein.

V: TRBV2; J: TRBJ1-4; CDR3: CASQWAPVTNEKLFF
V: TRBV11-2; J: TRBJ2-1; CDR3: CASSLGLEQFF
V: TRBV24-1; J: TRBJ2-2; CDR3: CAASDSQGATGELFF
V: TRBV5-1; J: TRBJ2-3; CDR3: CASSLGGSSGPTDTQYF
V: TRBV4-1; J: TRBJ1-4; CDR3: CASSQEGGQGNEKLFF
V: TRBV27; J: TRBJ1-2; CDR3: CASSLNRENYGYTF
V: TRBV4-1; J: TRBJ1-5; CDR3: CASSQDWAGTSNQPQHF
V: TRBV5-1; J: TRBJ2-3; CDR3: CASSLAGGGRVADTQYF
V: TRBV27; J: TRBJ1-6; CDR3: CASSRARQGRSYNSPLHF
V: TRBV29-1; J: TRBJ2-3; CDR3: CSVVSQGTDTQYF
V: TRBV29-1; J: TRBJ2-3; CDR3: CSVPHRGRPDTQYF
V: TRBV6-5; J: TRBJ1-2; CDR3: CASSYGQGLYGYTF
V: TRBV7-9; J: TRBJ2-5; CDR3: CASSLGRGIMETQYF
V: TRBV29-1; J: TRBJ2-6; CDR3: CSVEEQVYDSGANVLTF
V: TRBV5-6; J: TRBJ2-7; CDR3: CATQRAGLYEQYF
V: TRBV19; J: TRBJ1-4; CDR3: CASSMTGGRRDEKLFF
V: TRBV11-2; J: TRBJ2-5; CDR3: CASSLGLAGGQETQYF
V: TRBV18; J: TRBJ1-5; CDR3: CASSQDRVGNQPQHF
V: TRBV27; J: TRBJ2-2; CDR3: CASSSLNRGSAGELFF
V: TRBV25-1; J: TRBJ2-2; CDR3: CASSRDRENTGELFF
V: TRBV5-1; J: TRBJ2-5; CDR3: CASSFSGGGETQYF
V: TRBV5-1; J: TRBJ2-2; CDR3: CASSYSLSPGELFF
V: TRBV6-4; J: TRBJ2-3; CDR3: CASSDSTVDTQYF
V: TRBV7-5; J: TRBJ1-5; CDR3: CARKRGQVNQPQHF
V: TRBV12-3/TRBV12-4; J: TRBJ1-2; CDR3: CASSLVPGGYTF
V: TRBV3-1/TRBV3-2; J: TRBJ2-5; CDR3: CASSHQGLAGGETQYF
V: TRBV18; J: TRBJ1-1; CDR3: CASSPPSWATEAFF
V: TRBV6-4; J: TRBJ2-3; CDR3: CASSDSAGGSDTQYF
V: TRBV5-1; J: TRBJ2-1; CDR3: CASSLGAGAAYNEQFF
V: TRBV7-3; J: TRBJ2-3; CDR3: CASSLRSSTDTQYF
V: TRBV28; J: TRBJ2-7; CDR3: CASSLLSGRGEQYF
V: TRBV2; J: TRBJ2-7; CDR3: CASSEATTGRWGEQYF
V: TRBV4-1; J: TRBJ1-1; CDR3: CASARQGWDTEAFF
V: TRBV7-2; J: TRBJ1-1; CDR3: CASSLGGTTEAFF